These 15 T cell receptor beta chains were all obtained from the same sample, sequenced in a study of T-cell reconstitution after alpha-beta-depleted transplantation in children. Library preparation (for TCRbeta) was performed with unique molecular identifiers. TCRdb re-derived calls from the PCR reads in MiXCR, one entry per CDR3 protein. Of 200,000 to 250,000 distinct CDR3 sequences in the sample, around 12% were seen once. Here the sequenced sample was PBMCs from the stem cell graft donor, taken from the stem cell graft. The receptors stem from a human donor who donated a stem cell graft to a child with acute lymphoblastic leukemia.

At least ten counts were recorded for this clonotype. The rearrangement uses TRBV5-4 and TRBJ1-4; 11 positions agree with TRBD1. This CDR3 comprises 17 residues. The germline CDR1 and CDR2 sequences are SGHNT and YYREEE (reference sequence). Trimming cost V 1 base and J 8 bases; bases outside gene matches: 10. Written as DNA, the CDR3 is TGTGCCAGCAGCTTGCAGGGACAGGGGGGCTGGGAGGAAAAACTGTTTTTT. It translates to CASSLQGQGGWEEKLFF.

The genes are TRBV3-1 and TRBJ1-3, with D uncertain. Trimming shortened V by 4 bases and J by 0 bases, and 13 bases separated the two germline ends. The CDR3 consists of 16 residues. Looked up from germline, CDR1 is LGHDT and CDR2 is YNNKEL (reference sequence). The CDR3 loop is CASSRLPRLSGNTIYF. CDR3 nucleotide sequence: TGTGCCAGCAGCCGCCTGCCGAGGCTCTCTGGAAACACCATATATTTT.

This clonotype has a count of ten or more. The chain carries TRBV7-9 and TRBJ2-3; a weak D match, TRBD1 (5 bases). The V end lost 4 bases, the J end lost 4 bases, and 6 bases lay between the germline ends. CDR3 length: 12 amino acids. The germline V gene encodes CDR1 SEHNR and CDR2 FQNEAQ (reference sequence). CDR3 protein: CASSSGSDTQYF. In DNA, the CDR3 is TGTGCCAGCAGCTCAGGGTCAGATACGCAGTATTTT. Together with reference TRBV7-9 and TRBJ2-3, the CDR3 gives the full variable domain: DTGVSQNPRHKITKRGQNVTFRCDPISEHNRLYWYRQTLGQGPEFLTYFQNEAQLEKSRLLSDRFSAERPKGSFSTLEIQRTEQGDSAMYLCASSSGSDTQYFGPGTRLTVL.

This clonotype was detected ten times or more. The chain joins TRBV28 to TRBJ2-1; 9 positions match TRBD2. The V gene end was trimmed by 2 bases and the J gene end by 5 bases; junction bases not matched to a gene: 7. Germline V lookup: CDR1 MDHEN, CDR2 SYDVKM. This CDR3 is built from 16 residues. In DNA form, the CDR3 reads TGTGCCAGCAGTTTACGGAGCGGGAGGTCACACAATGAGCAGTTCTTC. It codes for CASSLRSGRSHNEQFF.

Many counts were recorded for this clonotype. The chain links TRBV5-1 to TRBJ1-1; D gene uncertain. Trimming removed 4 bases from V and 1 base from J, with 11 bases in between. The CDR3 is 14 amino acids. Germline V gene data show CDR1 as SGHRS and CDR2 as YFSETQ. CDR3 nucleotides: TGCGCCAGCAGCCCCCGGCGGGGGAACACTGAAGCTTTCTTT. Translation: CASSPRRGNTEAFF.

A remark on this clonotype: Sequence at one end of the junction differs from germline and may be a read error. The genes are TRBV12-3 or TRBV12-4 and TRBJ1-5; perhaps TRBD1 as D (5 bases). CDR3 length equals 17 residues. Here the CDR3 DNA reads TGTACCAGCAGTTTAGGGGTAGGGGCTTCTCGCAATCAGCCCCAGCATTTT. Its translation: CTSSLGVGASRNQPQHF.

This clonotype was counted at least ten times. The CDR3 loop is CASSLDPGETQYF. The CDR3 nucleotides are TGCGCCAGCAGCTTGGATCCAGGGGAGACCCAGTACTTC. The gene calls are TRBV5-1 and TRBJ2-5; TRBD1 is a possible D gene (5 bases). V was clipped by 0 bases and J by 5 bases, with 8 bases between them. This CDR3 is built from 13 residues. Per the germline V gene, CDR1 is SGHRS and CDR2 is YFSETQ.

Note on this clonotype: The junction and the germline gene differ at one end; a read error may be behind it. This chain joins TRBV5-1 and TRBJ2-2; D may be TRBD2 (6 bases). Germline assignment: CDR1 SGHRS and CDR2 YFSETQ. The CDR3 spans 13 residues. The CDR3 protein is CASSLEGTGGLFF. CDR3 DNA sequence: TGCGCCAGCAGCTTGGAAGGGACCGGGGGGCTGTTTTTT.

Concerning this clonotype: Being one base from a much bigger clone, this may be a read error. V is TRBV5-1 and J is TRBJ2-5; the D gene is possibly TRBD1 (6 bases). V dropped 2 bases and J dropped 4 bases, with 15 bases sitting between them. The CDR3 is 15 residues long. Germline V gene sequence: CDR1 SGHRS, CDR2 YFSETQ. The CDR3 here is CASSFWTEGRETQYF. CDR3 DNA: TGCGCCAGCAGCTTTTGGACAGAGGGCCGAGAGACCCAGTACTTC.

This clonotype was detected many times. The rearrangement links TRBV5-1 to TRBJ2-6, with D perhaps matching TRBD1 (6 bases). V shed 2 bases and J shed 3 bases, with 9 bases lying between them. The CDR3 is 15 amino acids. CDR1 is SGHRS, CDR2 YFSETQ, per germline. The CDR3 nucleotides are TGCGCCAGCAGCTTCGGACAGAGTGGGGCCAACGTCCTGACTTTC. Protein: CASSFGQSGANVLTF.

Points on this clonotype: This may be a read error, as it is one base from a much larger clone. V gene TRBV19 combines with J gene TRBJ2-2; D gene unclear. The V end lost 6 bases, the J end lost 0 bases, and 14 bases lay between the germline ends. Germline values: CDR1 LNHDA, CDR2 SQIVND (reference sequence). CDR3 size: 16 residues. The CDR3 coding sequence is TGTGCCAGTAGGGCGGCATGGTTTTCGAACACCGGGGAGCTGTTTTTT. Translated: CASRAAWFSNTGELFF.

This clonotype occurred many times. The CDR3 loop is CSARFNEGTGEQYF. The CDR3 coding sequence is TGCAGTGCTAGGTTTAATGAGGGCACCGGCGAGCAGTACTTC. The V gene is TRBV20-1, the J gene TRBJ2-7; weak D call: TRBD2 (5 bases). The V end was cut by 3 bases, the J end by 6 bases, with 18 bases between. The germline gives CDR1 DFQATT, CDR2 SNEGSKA (reference sequence). This CDR3 spans 14 amino acids.

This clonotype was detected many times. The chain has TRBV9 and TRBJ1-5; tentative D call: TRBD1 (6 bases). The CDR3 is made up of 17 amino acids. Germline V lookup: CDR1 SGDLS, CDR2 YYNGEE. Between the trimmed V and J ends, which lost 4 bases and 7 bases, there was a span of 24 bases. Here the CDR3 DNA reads TGTGCCAGCAGCATGAGTGGTTTATGGGGGGCCGTGCAGCCCCAGCATTTT. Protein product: CASSMSGLWGAVQPQHF.

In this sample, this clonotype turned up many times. In DNA form, the CDR3 reads TGTGCCAGCAGTTATACTAGCGGGAGGGCTCGGTCCGGGGAGCTGTTTTTT. Translation: CASSYTSGRARSGELFF. The rearrangement uses TRBV6-5 and TRBJ2-2, with 13 bases lining up with TRBD2. CDR3 length: 17 residues. With 3 bases clipped from V and 6 bases from J, the junction kept 7 bases outside the gene matches. In germline, CDR1 is MNHEY, CDR2 SVGAGI.

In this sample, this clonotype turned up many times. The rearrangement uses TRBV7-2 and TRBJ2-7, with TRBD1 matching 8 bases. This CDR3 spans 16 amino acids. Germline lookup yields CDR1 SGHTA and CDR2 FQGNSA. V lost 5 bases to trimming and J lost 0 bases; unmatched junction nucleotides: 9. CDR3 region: CASSVPGQESSYEQYF. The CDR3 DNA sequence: TGTGCCAGCAGCGTTCCGGGACAGGAGAGCTCCTACGAGCAGTACTTC.